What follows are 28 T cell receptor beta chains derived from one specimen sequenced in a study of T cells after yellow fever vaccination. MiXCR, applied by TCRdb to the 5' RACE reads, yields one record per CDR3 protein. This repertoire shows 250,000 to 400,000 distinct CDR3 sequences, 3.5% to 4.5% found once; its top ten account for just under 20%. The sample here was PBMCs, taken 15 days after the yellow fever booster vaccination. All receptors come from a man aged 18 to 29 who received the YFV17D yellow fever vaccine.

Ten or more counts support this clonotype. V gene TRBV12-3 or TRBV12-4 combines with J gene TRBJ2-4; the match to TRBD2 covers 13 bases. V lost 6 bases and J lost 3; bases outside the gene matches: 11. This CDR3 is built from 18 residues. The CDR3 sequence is CASSSPGTSGVVKNIQYF. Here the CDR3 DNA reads TGTGCCAGCAGCTCGCCCGGGACTAGCGGGGTAGTCAAAAACATTCAGTACTTC.

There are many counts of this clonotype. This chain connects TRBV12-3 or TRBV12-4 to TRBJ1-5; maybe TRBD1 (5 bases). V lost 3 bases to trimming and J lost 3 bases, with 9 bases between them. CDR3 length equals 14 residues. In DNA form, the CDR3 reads TGTGCCAGCAGTTTGTTCAGGGTCAATCAGCCCCAGCATTTT. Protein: CASSLFRVNQPQHF.

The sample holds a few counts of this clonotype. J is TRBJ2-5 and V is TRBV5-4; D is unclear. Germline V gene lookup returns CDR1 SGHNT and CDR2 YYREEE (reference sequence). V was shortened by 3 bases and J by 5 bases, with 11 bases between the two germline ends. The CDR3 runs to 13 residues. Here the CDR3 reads CASSSNDRETQYF. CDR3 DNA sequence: TGTGCCAGCAGCTCAAATGACCGGGAGACCCAGTACTTC.

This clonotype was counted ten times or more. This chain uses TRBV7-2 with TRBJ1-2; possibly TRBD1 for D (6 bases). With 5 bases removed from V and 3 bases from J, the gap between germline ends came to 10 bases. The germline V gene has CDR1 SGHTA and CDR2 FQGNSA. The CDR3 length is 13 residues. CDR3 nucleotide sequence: TGTGCCAGCAGCAAACAGGGCTACTATGGCTACACCTTC. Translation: CASSKQGYYGYTF.

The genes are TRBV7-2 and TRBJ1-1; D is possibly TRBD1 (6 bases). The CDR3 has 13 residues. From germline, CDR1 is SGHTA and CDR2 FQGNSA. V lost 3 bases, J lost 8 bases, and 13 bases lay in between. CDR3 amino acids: CASSFRHRVEAFF. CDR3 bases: TGTGCCAGCAGCTTCAGGCACAGGGTCGAAGCTTTCTTT.

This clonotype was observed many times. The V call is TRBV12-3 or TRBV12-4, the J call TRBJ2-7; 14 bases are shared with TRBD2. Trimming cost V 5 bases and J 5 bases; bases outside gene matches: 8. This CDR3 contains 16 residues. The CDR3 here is CASSPGTSGGTHEQYV. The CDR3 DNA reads TGTGCCAGCAGTCCCGGGACTAGCGGGGGCACCCACGAGCAGTACGTC.

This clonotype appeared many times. The CDR3 loop reads CSARAGEQPQHF. As DNA, the CDR3 is TGCAGTGCTAGAGCGGGAGAGCAGCCCCAGCATTTT. The J gene is TRBJ1-5, the V gene TRBV20-1, with D uncertain. This CDR3 has 12 residues. The ends were cut back, 1 base at V and 7 bases at J, with 8 bases in the middle. From germline, CDR1 is DFQATT and CDR2 SNEGSKA (reference sequence).

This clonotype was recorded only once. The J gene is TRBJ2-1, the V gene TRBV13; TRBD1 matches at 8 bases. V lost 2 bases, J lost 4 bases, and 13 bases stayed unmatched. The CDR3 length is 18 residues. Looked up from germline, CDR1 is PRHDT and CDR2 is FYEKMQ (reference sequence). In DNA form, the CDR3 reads TGTGCCAGCAGCTTAAGCAGGGGGCAGGGCCTGGGTTACAATGAGCAGTTCTTC. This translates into CASSLSRGQGLGYNEQFF.

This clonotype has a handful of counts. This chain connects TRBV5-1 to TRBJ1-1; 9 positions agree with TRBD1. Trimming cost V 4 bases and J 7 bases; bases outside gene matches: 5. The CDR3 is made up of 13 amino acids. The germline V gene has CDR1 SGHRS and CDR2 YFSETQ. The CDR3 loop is CASSLTGGGEAFF. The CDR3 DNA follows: TGCGCCAGCAGCCTGACAGGGGGGGGTGAAGCTTTCTTT.

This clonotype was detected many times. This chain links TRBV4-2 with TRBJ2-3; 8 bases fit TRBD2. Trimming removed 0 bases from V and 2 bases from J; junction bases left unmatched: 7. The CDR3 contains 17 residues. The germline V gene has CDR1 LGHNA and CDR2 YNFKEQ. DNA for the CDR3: TGTGCCAGCAGCCAAGACGGGGCGGGGGGACTCACAGATACGCAGTATTTT. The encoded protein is CASSQDGAGGLTDTQYF.

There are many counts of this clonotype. The CDR3 DNA reads TGCACCGCCAGCGGGCTAGATACGCAGTATTTT. Encoded protein: CTASGLDTQYF. The chain combines TRBV20-1 with TRBJ2-3; D perhaps matches TRBD2 (6 bases). The CDR3 loop spans 11 amino acids. The germline CDR1 and CDR2 sequences are DFQATT and SNEGSKA (reference sequence).

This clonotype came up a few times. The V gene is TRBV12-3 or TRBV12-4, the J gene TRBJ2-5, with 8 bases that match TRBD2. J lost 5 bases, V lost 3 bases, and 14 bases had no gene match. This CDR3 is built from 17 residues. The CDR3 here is CASSFGAAGGAWETQYF. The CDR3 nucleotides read TGTGCCAGCAGTTTCGGGGCGGCGGGGGGCGCTTGGGAGACCCAGTACTTC.

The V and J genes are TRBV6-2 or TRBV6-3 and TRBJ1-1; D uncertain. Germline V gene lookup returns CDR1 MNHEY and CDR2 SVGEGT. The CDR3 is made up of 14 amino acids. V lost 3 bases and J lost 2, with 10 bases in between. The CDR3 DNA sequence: TGTGCCAGCAGTTATATACAGATCAACACTGAAGCTTTCTTT. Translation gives CASSYIQINTEAFF.

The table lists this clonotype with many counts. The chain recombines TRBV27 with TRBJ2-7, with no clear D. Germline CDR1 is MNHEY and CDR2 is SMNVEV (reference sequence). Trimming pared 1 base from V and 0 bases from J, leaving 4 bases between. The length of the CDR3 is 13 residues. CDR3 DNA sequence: TGTGCCAGCAGTTTATACAGCTCCTACGAGCAGTACTTC. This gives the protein CASSLYSSYEQYF.

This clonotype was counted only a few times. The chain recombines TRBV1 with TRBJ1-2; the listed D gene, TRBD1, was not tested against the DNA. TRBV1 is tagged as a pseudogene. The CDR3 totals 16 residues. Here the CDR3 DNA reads TGCACCAGCAGCGATTCGCATTGGGGGGCTAACTATGGCTACACCTTC. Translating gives CTSSDSHWGANYGYTF.

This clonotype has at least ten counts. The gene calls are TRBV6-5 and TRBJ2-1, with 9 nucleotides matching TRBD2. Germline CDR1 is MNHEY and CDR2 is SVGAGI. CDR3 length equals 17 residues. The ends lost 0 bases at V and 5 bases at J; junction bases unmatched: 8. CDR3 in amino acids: CASSYSTWRGGDNEQFF. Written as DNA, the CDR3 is TGTGCCAGCAGTTACTCCACTTGGCGGGGGGGGGACAATGAGCAGTTCTTC.

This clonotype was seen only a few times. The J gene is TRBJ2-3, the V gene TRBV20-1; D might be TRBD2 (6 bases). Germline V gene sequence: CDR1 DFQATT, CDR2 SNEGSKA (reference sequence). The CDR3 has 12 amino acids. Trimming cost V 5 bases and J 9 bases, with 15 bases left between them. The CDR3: CSALLTSSTQYF. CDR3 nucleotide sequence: TGCAGTGCTCTTCTTACTAGCAGCACGCAGTATTTT.

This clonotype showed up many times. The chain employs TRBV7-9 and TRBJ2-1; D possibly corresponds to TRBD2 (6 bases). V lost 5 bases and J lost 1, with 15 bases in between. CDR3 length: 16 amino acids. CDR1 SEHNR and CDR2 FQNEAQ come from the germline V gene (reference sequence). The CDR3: CASSPDDGRSYNEQFF. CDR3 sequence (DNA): TGTGCCAGCAGCCCTGATGACGGGAGATCCTACAATGAGCAGTTCTTC.

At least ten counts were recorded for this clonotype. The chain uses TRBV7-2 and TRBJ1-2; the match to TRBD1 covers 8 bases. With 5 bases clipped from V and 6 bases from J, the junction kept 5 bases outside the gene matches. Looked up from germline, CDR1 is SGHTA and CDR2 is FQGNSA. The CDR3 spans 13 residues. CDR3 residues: CASSAGQGNGYTF. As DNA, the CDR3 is TGTGCCAGCAGCGCTGGACAGGGCAATGGCTACACCTTC.

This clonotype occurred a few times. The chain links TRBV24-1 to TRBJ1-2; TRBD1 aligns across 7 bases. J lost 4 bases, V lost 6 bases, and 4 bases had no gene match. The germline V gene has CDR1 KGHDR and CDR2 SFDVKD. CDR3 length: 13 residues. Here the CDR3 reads CATSSGGTYGYTF. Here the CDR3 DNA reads TGTGCCACCAGTTCAGGGGGTACCTATGGCTACACCTTC.

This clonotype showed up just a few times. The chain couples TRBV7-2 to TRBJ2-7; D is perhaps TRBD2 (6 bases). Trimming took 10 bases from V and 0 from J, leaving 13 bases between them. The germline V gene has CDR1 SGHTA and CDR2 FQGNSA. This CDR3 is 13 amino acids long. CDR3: CATNSGSSYEQYF. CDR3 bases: TGTGCCACGAATAGCGGTTCCTCCTACGAGCAGTACTTC.

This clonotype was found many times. CDR3 protein: CASSLDRTTEAFF. In DNA form, the CDR3 reads TGTGCCAGCAGCCTGGACAGGACGACCGAAGCTTTCTTT. This chain joins TRBV12-3 or TRBV12-4 and TRBJ1-1; 7 bases fit TRBD1. V shed 6 bases, J shed 8 bases, and the junction held 9 bases outside the gene matches. The CDR3 length is 13 residues.

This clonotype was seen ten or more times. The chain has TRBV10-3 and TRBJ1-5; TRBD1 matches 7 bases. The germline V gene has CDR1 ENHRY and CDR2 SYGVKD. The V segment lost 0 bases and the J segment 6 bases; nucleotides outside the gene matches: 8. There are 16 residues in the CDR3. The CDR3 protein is CAISESRDSQGQPQHF. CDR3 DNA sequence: TGTGCCATCAGTGAGTCTCGGGACAGCCAAGGTCAGCCCCAGCATTTT.

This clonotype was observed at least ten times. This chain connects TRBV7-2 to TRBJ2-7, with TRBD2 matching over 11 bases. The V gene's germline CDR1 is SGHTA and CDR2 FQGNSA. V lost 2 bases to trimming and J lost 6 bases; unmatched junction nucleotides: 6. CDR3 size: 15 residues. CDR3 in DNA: TGTGCCAGCAGCTTAAATAGCGGGGGGGCAGGCGAGCAGTACTTC. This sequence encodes CASSLNSGGAGEQYF.

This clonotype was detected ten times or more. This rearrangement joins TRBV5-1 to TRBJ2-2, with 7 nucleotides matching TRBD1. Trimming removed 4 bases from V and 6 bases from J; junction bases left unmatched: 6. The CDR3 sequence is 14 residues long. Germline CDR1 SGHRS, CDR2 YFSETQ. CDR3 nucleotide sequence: TGCGCCAGCAGCGATCCACAGGGGTCCGGGGAGCTGTTTTTT. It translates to CASSDPQGSGELFF.

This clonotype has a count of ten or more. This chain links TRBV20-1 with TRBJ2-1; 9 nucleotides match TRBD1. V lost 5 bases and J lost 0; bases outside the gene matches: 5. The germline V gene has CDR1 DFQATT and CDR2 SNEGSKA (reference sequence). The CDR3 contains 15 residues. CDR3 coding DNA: TGCAGTGCTTACAGGGGGCTGAGCTCCTACAATGAGCAGTTCTTC. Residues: CSAYRGLSSYNEQFF.

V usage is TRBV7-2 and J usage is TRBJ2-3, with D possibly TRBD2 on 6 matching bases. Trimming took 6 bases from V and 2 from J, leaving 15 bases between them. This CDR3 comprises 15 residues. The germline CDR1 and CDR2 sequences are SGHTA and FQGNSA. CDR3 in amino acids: CASRLTREPTDTQYF. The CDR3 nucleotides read TGTGCCAGCAGACTAACGCGGGAACCCACAGATACGCAGTATTTT.

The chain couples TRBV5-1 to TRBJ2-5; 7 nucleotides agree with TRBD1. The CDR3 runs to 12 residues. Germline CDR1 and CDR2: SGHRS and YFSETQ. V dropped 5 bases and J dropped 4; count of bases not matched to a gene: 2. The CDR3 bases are TGCGCCAGCAGGCGACAGGGAGAGACCCAGTACTTC. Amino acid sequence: CASRRQGETQYF.